This T cell receptor beta chain was sequenced during a study of cytomegalovirus exposure and HLA in healthy donors. General study findings and limits: TCR beta chain V- and J-gene trimming was linked, in a later analysis, to a missense variant in DCLRE1C. More clonal expansion characterized HLA-associated TCR beta chains than equally common others in a later analysis. Among the CMV-associated chains, a few were confirmed in vitro as specific for CMV antigens.

Germline lookup yields CDR1 MNHNS and CDR2 SASEGT. This CDR3 contains 13 residues. The ends lost 5 bases at V and 11 bases at J; junction bases unmatched: 9. PCR primers comprised 60 Vbeta and 13 Jbeta primers. Sequencing used immunoSEQ multiplex PCR; TCRdb keeps in-frame clones, though not all of them. The data contain some 98,000 clones, 70% to 80% of them seen just once; the ten biggest clones take up 9.5% to 13%. As regards this clone: The antigen is undetermined.

V and J are TRBV6-1 and TRBJ2-4; 7 bases align to TRBD1. This TCR came from a man between 18 and 35 years old in good health and CMV-seropositive. Sequencing input: PBMCs. Here the CDR3 reads CASSLEVGTVQYF. Written as DNA, the CDR3 is TGTGCCAGCAGTCTAGAGGTCGGGACAGTTCAGTACTTC.